Listed below are T cell receptor beta chains from one sample, sequenced in a study of T cell repertoires in cytomegalovirus infection. TCRdb re-called the reads through MiXCR, storing one row per CDR3 protein. The data show 200,000 to 300,000 distinct CDR3 sequences, roughly 6.5% seen once. Sequencing used PBMCs. Receptors were obtained from a human donor in good health (CMV status not recorded). Some clones in this sample may be carry-over from other donors' samples. CDR3s include the opening cysteine and the closing phenylalanine or tryptophan. The D gene is left open where the match is weak. Clone size is shown for a subset of rows, as once, few, many or a class of expanded clone.

. many TRBJ1-5 TRBV6-6 CASRRYRAGGDQPQHF TGTGCCAGCAGAAGATACCGGGCGGGGGGGGATCAGCCCCAGCATTTT
. . TRBJ2-7 TRBV20-1 CSAPRYREYKQYF TGCAGTGCCCCTAGGTACAGGGAGTACAAGCAGTACTTC
TRBD1 . TRBJ2-6 TRBV6-2/TRBV6-3 CASKKQGSGANVLTF TGTGCCAGCAAAAAACAGGGGTCTGGGGCCAACGTCCTGACTTTC
. . TRBJ1-4 TRBV5-4 CASSTFRGATNEKLFF TGTGCCAGCAGCACCTTTCGCGGCGCAACTAATGAAAAACTGTTTTTT
TRBD2 many TRBJ2-1 TRBV7-6 CASSSDAGDEQFF TGTGCCAGCAGCTCAGATGCGGGGGATGAGCAGTTCTTC
TRBD1 few TRBJ2-2 TRBV6-2/TRBV6-3 CASSYSGTGVGELFF TGTGCCAGCAGTTACTCCGGGACAGGGGTCGGGGAGCTGTTTTTT
. . TRBJ2-5 TRBV20-1 CSARDPSTSGETQYF TGCAGTGCTAGAGATCCTTCGACTAGTGGCGAGACCCAGTACTTC
. many TRBJ1-1 TRBV9 CASSVGGLGSTEAFF TGTGCCAGCAGCGTCGGCGGTCTCGGATCCACTGAAGCTTTCTTT
. many TRBJ1-3 TRBV7-8 CASSPHPGFSGNTIYF TGTGCCAGCAGCCCGCATCCGGGGTTCTCGGGAAACACCATATATTTT
TRBD1 many TRBJ1-3 TRBV20-1 CSARDPGQVVSIYF TGCAGTGCTAGAGATCCCGGACAGGTGGTGTCCATATATTTT
TRBD2 many TRBJ2-3 TRBV7-2 CASSRGGGGGGDTQYF TGTGCCAGCAGCCGTGGTGGCGGGGGGGGGGGGGATACGCAGTATTTT